The 32 T cell receptor beta chains given below trace back to one sample, sequenced in a study of T cell changes during pregnancy in multiple sclerosis. Sequencing used immunoSEQ multiplex PCR; TCRdb keeps in-frame clones, though not all of them. This table has tens of thousands of clones, over 90% appearing once. This sample comprised CD4+ T cells from peripheral blood mononuclear cells, obtained after pregnancy. All receptors derive from a female donor in good health, enrolled as a control in a pregnancy study.

The gene calls are TRBV10-1 and TRBJ2-1, with D possibly TRBD2 on 7 matching bases. This CDR3 is built from 14 residues. The germline V gene encodes CDR1 WNHNN and CDR2 SYGVQD (reference sequence). The CDR3 DNA reads TGCGCTGGGGGGGCGGGATTATGCTACAATGAGCAGTTCTTC. Its translation: CAGGAGLCYNEQFF.

J is TRBJ1-1 and V is TRBV7-9; the match to TRBD1 covers 9 bases. Germline values: CDR1 SEHNR, CDR2 FQNEAQ (reference sequence). There are 14 residues in the CDR3. Trimming took 5 bases from V and 4 from J; bases not matched to a gene: 5. The CDR3 sequence is CASSPDRGFTEAFF. DNA for the CDR3: TGTGCCAGCAGCCCGGACAGGGGCTTCACTGAAGCTTTCTTT.

The chain is built from TRBV28 and TRBJ1-5; D is possibly TRBD1 (5 bases). The CDR3 loop spans 16 amino acids. V was shortened by 6 bases and J by 10 bases, with 25 bases between the two germline ends. Looked up from germline, CDR1 is MDHEN and CDR2 is SYDVKM. CDR3 nucleotides: TGTGCCAGCAGCGCCCTCACCCAGGGAGGGGTGATTCCCCAGCATTTT. Translating it yields CASSALTQGGVIPQHF.

V and J are TRBV5-4 and TRBJ2-1, with D hard to call. Germline V gene sequence: CDR1 SGHNT, CDR2 YYREEE (reference sequence). The V gene lost 0 bases and the J gene lost 2 bases, with 9 bases spanning the gap. CDR3 length: 15 residues. CDR3 in amino acids: CASSLVSGTYNEQFF. CDR3 nucleotides: TGTGCCAGCAGCTTGGTATCGGGTACCTACAATGAGCAGTTCTTC. The whole variable domain, remainder taken from reference TRBV5-4 and TRBJ2-1, is ETGVTQSPTHLIKTRGQQVTLRCSSQSGHNTVSWYQQALGQGPQFIFQYYREEENGRGNFPPRFSGLQFPNYSSELNVNALELDDSALYLCASSLVSGTYNEQFFGPGTRLTVL.

The rearrangement uses TRBV9 and TRBJ2-7; D perhaps matches TRBD2 (6 bases). V gave up 2 bases and J gave up 2 bases, with 11 bases separating them. This CDR3 comprises 14 residues. Looked up from germline, CDR1 is SGDLS and CDR2 is YYNGEE. CDR3 in amino acids: CASSVGTGAYEQYF. For the CDR3, the DNA is TGTGCCAGCAGCGTCGGGACGGGAGCCTACGAGCAGTACTTC.

The chain joins TRBV18 to TRBJ2-3, with D uncertain. Germline V gives CDR1 KGHSH, CDR2 LQKENI. CDR3 size: 15 residues. Trimming left V 1 base short and J 1 base short, with 9 bases between. CDR3: CASSPRGRGTDTQYF. The CDR3 DNA follows: TGTGCCAGCTCACCACGAGGAAGAGGCACAGATACGCAGTATTTT. The variable domain in full, completed from reference TRBV18 and TRBJ2-3, reads NAGVMQNPRHLVRRRGQEARLRCSPMKGHSHVYWYRQLPEEGLKFMVYLQKENIIDESGMPKERFSAEFPKEGPSILRIQQVVRGDSAAYFCASSPRGRGTDTQYFGPGTRLTVL.

CDR3 DNA: TGTGCCAGCAGTTTATCCAGACAGGGAGAGACCCAGTACTTC. Translating gives CASSLSRQGETQYF. The chain uses TRBV27 and TRBJ2-5, with 7 bases lining up with TRBD1. The CDR3 loop spans 14 amino acids. V lost 0 bases, J lost 4 bases, and 2 bases stayed unmatched. Germline CDR1 reads MNHEY; CDR2 reads SMNVEV (reference sequence).

The rearrangement joins TRBV6-1 to TRBJ2-7, with a possible D match to TRBD1 (5 bases). V was shortened by 6 bases and J by 8 bases, with 17 bases between the two germline ends. This CDR3 contains 13 residues. CDR1 MNHNS and CDR2 SASEGT come from the germline V gene. CDR3 DNA: TGTGCCAGCAGCCACCAGGGAAATGGGCAGCAGTACTTC. This sequence encodes CASSHQGNGQQYF.

The rearrangement links TRBV9 to TRBJ2-2; 7 bases map to TRBD2. Per germline, CDR1 SGDLS and CDR2 YYNGEE. The V segment lost 4 bases and the J segment 0 bases; nucleotides outside the gene matches: 12. The CDR3 is made up of 18 amino acids. CDR3 region: CASSSPVGGKANTGELFF. The CDR3 DNA reads TGTGCCAGCAGCTCACCCGTGGGGGGGAAAGCGAACACCGGGGAGCTGTTTTTT.

The CDR3 sequence is CASSLVGREVYEQYF. CDR3 bases: TGTGCCAGCAGTTTAGTCGGCAGGGAAGTATACGAGCAGTACTTC. The rearrangement uses TRBV27 and TRBJ2-7; D perhaps matches TRBD1 (5 bases). CDR1 and CDR2 (germline): MNHEY, SMNVEV (reference sequence). The CDR3 totals 15 residues. The V end lost 2 bases, the J end lost 4 bases, and 15 bases lay between the germline ends.

The chain carries TRBV5-6 and TRBJ2-1, with 7 bases lining up with TRBD2. Trimming at V came to 1 base and at J to 2 bases, leaving 9 bases not matched to a gene. Germline loops: CDR1 SGHDT, CDR2 YYEEEE. The CDR3 runs 17 residues. The DNA of the CDR3 is TGTGCCAGCAGCTTGTACGGTAGCGGGCGAACCTACAATGAGCAGTTCTTC. Residues: CASSLYGSGRTYNEQFF.

V and J are TRBV10-1 and TRBJ1-2, with 9 bases matching TRBD1. J lost 6 bases, V lost 3 bases, and 8 bases had no gene match. Germline loops: CDR1 WNHNN, CDR2 SYGVQD (reference sequence). CDR3 length equals 15 residues. DNA of the CDR3: TGCGCCAGCAGTGATCCGGGACAGGGACCGGATGGCTACACCTTC. It yields the protein CASSDPGQGPDGYTF.

The gene calls are TRBV10-3 and TRBJ2-3; D perhaps matches TRBD2 (6 bases). Trimming stripped 7 bases from V and 2 bases from J, with 13 bases between. Germline lookup yields CDR1 ENHRY and CDR2 SYGVKD. CDR3 length: 14 residues. The CDR3 here is CAIMVSGPTDTQYF. The CDR3 coding sequence is TGTGCCATCATGGTGAGCGGGCCCACAGATACGCAGTATTTT.

Only one count was recorded for this clone. The chain links TRBV5-4 to TRBJ1-1, with 7 bases lining up with TRBD1. Germline V gene data show CDR1 as SGHNT and CDR2 as YYREEE (reference sequence). With V trimmed by 5 bases and J by 7 bases, 11 bases remained unmatched. This CDR3 comprises 14 residues. Here the CDR3 DNA reads TGTGCCAGCAGTTTACAGGGGAAAAATGGTGAAGCTTTCTTT. Protein: CASSLQGKNGEAFF. Using reference TRBV5-4 and TRBJ1-1 for the parts outside the CDR3, the full variable domain is ETGVTQSPTHLIKTRGQQVTLRCSSQSGHNTVSWYQQALGQGPQFIFQYYREEENGRGNFPPRFSGLQFPNYSSELNVNALELDDSALYLCASSLQGKNGEAFFGQGTRLTVV.

J is TRBJ2-4 and V is TRBV6-1; D is possibly TRBD1 (5 bases). The CDR3 length is 11 residues. Per the germline V gene, CDR1 is MNHNS and CDR2 is SASEGT. V lost 6 bases and J lost 9, with 9 bases in between. This chain's CDR3 is CASSQGSIQYF. The CDR3 coding sequence is TGTGCCAGCAGCCAGGGTAGCATTCAGTACTTC.

The chain has TRBV5-4 and TRBJ1-5, with a possible D match to TRBD1 (5 bases). CDR1 is SGHNT, CDR2 YYREEE, per germline (reference sequence). The germline V and J ends were trimmed by 4 bases and 7 bases, with 15 bases remaining between them. This CDR3 comprises 14 residues. The CDR3 sequence: CASSRSGSRQPQHF. The CDR3 coding sequence is TGTGCCAGCAGCAGATCAGGGTCTCGGCAGCCCCAGCATTTT.

The CDR3 nucleotides read TGTGCCAGCAGCGTAGTGGGACAGAACACTGAAGCTTTCTTT. Translation: CASSVVGQNTEAFF. The chain couples TRBV9 to TRBJ1-1, with D perhaps TRBD1 (6 bases). The germline V and J ends were trimmed by 0 bases and 1 base, with 7 bases remaining between them. The CDR3 is 14 residues long. The germline CDR1 and CDR2 sequences are SGDLS and YYNGEE.

The J gene is TRBJ2-1, the V gene TRBV29-1, with a tentative D call TRBD2 (6 bases). The CDR3 sequence is 13 residues long. Germline V gene sequence: CDR1 SQVTM, CDR2 ANQGSEA. The CDR3 bases are TGCAGTTGCGGGGTCGGGAGCCCCAATGAGCAGTTCTTC. It specifies CSCGVGSPNEQFF.

The rearrangement uses TRBV10-2 and TRBJ2-3, with D possibly being TRBD2 (6 bases). Trimming left V 6 bases short and J 2 bases short, with 12 bases between. From germline, CDR1 is WSHSY and CDR2 SAAADI. This CDR3 has 14 residues. The CDR3 here is CASSEAGSTDTQYF. CDR3 DNA: TGCGCCAGCAGCGAAGCGGGCTCCACAGATACGCAGTATTTT.

The chain has TRBV10-1 and TRBJ1-1; no firm D call. Germline values: CDR1 WNHNN, CDR2 SYGVQD (reference sequence). V lost 7 bases to trimming and J lost 0 bases, with 9 bases between them. The CDR3 runs 13 residues. The CDR3 here is CASTKAVNTEAFF. As DNA, the CDR3 is TGCGCCAGCACCAAGGCGGTGAACACTGAAGCTTTCTTT.

The V call is TRBV27, the J call TRBJ1-1; D uncertain. V was cut by 7 bases and J by 3 bases, with 12 bases left in between. The germline V gene has CDR1 MNHEY and CDR2 SMNVEV (reference sequence). The CDR3 is 13 amino acids. This CDR3 is CASTSAYYTEAFF. CDR3 DNA sequence: TGTGCCAGCACCTCTGCCTATTACACTGAAGCTTTCTTT.

This chain links TRBV30 with TRBJ1-5, with a weak D call TRBD1 (5 bases). The CDR3 totals 15 residues. The germline V gene has CDR1 GTSNPN and CDR2 SVGIG (reference sequence). V was shortened by 0 bases and J by 1 base, with 10 bases between the two germline ends. The CDR3: CAWSVGARSNQPQHF. CDR3 coding DNA: TGTGCCTGGAGTGTTGGGGCAAGGAGCAATCAGCCCCAGCATTTT.

The chain links TRBV18 to TRBJ2-4; TRBD2 might be the D (6 bases). CDR1 KGHSH and CDR2 LQKENI come from the germline V gene. V lost 3 bases to trimming and J lost 0 bases, with 15 bases between them. This CDR3 spans 17 amino acids. In DNA form, the CDR3 reads TGTGCCAGCTCACCGGGGGACTTATGGCTAGCCAAAAACATTCAGTACTTC. Encoded protein: CASSPGDLWLAKNIQYF.

The gene calls are TRBV5-4 and TRBJ2-5; D is perhaps TRBD2 (6 bases). Looked up from germline, CDR1 is SGHNT and CDR2 is YYREEE (reference sequence). This CDR3 is built from 15 residues. Trimming cost V 4 bases and J 2 bases, with 15 bases left between them. CDR3 amino acids: CASSHQGGMQETQYF. The CDR3 DNA sequence: TGTGCCAGCAGCCATCAGGGCGGGATGCAAGAGACCCAGTACTTC.

The rearrangement joins TRBV10-1 to TRBJ1-1, with D possibly matching TRBD1 (5 bases). V was trimmed by 5 bases and J by 5 bases, leaving 15 bases between them. This CDR3 region has 14 residues. Germline-derived CDR1 and CDR2 are WNHNN and SYGVQD (reference sequence). The CDR3 nucleotides read TGCGCCAGCAGTCGCGACGGGGGTGTAACTGAAGCTTTCTTT. Amino acid sequence: CASSRDGGVTEAFF.

The V gene is TRBV7-2, the J gene TRBJ2-5; D not resolved. The V gene's germline CDR1 is SGHTA and CDR2 FQGNSA. The CDR3 runs 12 residues. V was clipped by 1 base and J by 5 bases, with 5 bases between them. CDR3 DNA: TGTGCCAGCAGCTTAGATCGTGAGACCCAGTACTTC. Translating gives CASSLDRETQYF.

With regard to this clone: Other DNA sequences in this sample translate to the same CDR3. The chain has TRBV19 and TRBJ2-7, with TRBD2 matching 11 bases. The CDR3 extends over 15 amino acids. The V segment lost 3 bases and the J segment 2 bases; nucleotides outside the gene matches: 3. CDR1 LNHDA and CDR2 SQIVND come from the germline V gene (reference sequence). The DNA of the CDR3 is TGTGCCAGTAGTATCGGGGGACTAGCGGCCTACGAGCAGTACTTC. It encodes CASSIGGLAAYEQYF.

This rearrangement joins TRBV4-1 to TRBJ2-6, with 11 bases that match TRBD1. CDR3 length: 19 amino acids. Germline CDR1 MGHRA, CDR2 YSYEKL. V gave up 1 base and J gave up 3 bases; unmatched junction bases: 8. The CDR3 is CASSQAKGTGGDGANVLTF. The CDR3 DNA sequence: TGCGCCAGCAGCCAAGCTAAGGGGACAGGGGGAGATGGGGCCAACGTCCTGACTTTC.

The chain recombines TRBV13 with TRBJ1-1; 8 bases line up with TRBD1. V trimming: 0 bases; J trimming: 6 bases; junction bases outside the gene matches: 0. The CDR3 extends over 13 amino acids. Germline CDR1 PRHDT, CDR2 FYEKMQ (reference sequence). CDR3 residues: CASSLGGQAEAFF. The CDR3 coding sequence is TGTGCCAGCAGCTTAGGGGGACAGGCTGAAGCTTTCTTT.

This clone is a singleton in its sample. This rearrangement joins TRBV9 to TRBJ1-6; tentative D call: TRBD1 (5 bases). Trimming stripped 7 bases from V and 4 bases from J, with 12 bases between. The CDR3 has 14 residues. CDR1 is SGDLS, CDR2 YYNGEE, per germline. This CDR3 is CASQGRAYNSPLHF. DNA for the CDR3: TGTGCCAGCCAGGGCAGGGCTTATAATTCACCCCTCCACTTT.

The chain links TRBV29-1 to TRBJ1-3; a possible D gene is TRBD1 (6 bases). This CDR3 spans 14 amino acids. Trimming removed 4 bases at V and 3 bases at J, with 13 bases between. Per germline, CDR1 SQVTM and CDR2 ANQGSEA. CDR3 nucleotides: TGCAGCGTTGCTCGGGGGGGCAATGGAAACACCATATATTTT. Amino acids: CSVARGGNGNTIYF.

V gene TRBV5-8 combines with J gene TRBJ2-7; D might be TRBD1 (6 bases). V dropped 2 bases and J dropped 0 bases, with 12 bases sitting between them. Looked up from germline, CDR1 is SGHTS and CDR2 is YDEGEE. The CDR3 totals 15 residues. CDR3 sequence: CASSLHRVNSYEQYF. CDR3 in DNA: TGTGCCAGCAGCTTACACAGGGTGAACTCCTACGAGCAGTACTTC.